The entry below gives a single TCR beta chain sequence along with its context. The data are from a study of control samples from healthy donors and cancer patients. TCRdb's copy holds only in-frame clones and misses some; the assay was immunoSEQ multiplex PCR. The top ten clones hold just under 6.5% of a sample with some 410,000 clones, around 90% of them seen once. The CDR3 runs to 14 residues. Sequencing was performed on PBMCs. The clonotype was recovered from a middle-aged man with head and neck cancer. This chain uses TRBV21-1 with TRBJ2-7. TRBV21-1 represents a pseudogene. The CDR3 protein is CASSKAGIVYEQYF. CDR3 DNA sequence: TGTGCCAGCAGCAAAGCCGGCATCGTCTACGAGCAGTACTTC.